This record covers a single TCR beta chain. What it binds is unknown. Treatment in this sample: oral pan-JAK inhibitor, 5-10 mg twice daily. PBMC-derived CD4+ and CD8+ T cells were sorted. These data are taken from a study of CD8+ T cells in alopecia areata. Sequencing templates came from extracted RNA that was reverse transcribed into cDNA. Clones were sequenced by immunoSEQ multiplex PCR, and TCRdb holds only the in-frame ones, with some missing. The sample holds roughly 220,000 clones, less than 45% seen once. In germline, CDR1 is GTSNPN, CDR2 SVGIG (reference sequence). The CDR3 spans 14 residues. V lost 1 base and J lost 7, with 14 bases in between. Overall study results and limits: Scalp clonality and expanded CD8+ clones among the top 100 were significantly decreased by tofacitinib. While tofacitinib was given, many expanded lesional clones persisted in scalp and blood.

The clonotype comes from a human donor with alopecia areata. The chain is built from TRBV30 and TRBJ2-1; TRBD1 or TRBD2 may be the D gene (5 bases each). The sequencing used CD4+ T cells sorted from blood, collected between weeks 30 and 35, from a patient treated with tofacitinib. CDR3 nucleotide sequence: TGTGCCTGGAGTGGGTCGGGACGGCCGAATGAGCAGTTCTTC. It yields the protein CAWSGSGRPNEQFF.